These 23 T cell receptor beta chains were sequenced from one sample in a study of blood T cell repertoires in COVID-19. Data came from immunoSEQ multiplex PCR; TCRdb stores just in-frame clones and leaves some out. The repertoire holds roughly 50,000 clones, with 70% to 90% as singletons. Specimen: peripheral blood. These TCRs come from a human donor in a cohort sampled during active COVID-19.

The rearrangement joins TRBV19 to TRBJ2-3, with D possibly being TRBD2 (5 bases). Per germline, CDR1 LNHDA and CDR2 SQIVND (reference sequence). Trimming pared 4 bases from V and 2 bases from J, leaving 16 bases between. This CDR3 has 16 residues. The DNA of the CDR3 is TGTGCCAGTAGTAACGACGGACTTAAAATCACAGATACGCAGTATTTT. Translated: CASSNDGLKITDTQYF.

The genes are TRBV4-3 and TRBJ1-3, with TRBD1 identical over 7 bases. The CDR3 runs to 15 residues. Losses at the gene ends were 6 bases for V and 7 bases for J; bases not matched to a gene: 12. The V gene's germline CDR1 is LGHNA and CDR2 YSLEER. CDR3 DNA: TGCGCCAGCAGATCCGACAGGGCAAGTAGGAACACCATATATTTT. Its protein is CASRSDRASRNTIYF.

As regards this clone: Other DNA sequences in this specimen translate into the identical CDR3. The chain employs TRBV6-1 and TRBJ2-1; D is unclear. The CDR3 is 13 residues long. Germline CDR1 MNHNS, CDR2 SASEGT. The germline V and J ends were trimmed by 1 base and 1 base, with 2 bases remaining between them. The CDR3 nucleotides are TGTGCCAGCAGTGAAGTATCCTACAATGAGCAGTTCTTC. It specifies CASSEVSYNEQFF.

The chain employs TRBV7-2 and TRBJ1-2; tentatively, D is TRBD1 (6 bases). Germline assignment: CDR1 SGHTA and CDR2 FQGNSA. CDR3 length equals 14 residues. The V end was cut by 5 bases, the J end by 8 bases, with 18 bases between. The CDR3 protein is CASSQGVGARGYTF. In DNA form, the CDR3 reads TGTGCCAGCAGCCAAGGCGTGGGGGCTCGCGGCTACACCTTC.

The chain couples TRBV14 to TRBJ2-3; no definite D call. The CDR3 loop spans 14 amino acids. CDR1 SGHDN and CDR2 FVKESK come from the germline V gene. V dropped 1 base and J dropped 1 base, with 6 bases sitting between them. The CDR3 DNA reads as TGTGCCAGCAGCCAAGTTGGCCGCACAGATACGCAGTATTTT. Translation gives CASSQVGRTDTQYF.

CDR3 DNA sequence: TGTGCCAGCAGCTCTAGATTCCGGGACAGGGTACAATCACCCCTCCACTTT. Amino acid sequence: CASSSRFRDRVQSPLHF. V usage is TRBV7-6 and J usage is TRBJ1-6; 9 bases are shared with TRBD1. This CDR3 spans 17 amino acids. J lost 10 bases, V lost 4 bases, and 14 bases had no gene match. Looked up from germline, CDR1 is SGHVS and CDR2 is FNYEAQ.

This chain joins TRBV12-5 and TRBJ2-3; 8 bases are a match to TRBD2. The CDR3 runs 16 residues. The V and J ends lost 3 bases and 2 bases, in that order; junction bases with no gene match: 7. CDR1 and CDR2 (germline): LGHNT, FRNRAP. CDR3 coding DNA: TGTGCTAGTGGTTTCGGTGGACTAGCTGTCACAGATACGCAGTATTTT. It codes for CASGFGGLAVTDTQYF. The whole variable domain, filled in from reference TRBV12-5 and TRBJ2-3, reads DARVTQTPRHKVTEMGQEVTMRCQPILGHNTVFWYRQTMMQGLELLAYFRNRAPLDDSGMPKDRFSAEMPDATLATLKIQPSEPRDSAVYFCASGFGGLAVTDTQYFGPGTRLTVL.

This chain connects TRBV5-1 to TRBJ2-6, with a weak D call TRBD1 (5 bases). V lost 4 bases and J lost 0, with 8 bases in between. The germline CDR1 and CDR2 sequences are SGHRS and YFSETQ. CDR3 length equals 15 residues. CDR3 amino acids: CASSPTVSGANVLTF. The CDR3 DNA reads TGCGCCAGCAGCCCGACAGTCTCTGGGGCCAACGTCCTGACTTTC. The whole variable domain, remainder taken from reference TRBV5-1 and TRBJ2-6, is KAGVTQTPRYLIKTRGQQVTLSCSPISGHRSVSWYQQTPGQGLQFLFEYFSETQRNKGNFPGRFSGRQFSNSRSEMNVSTLELGDSALYLCASSPTVSGANVLTFGAGSRLTVL.

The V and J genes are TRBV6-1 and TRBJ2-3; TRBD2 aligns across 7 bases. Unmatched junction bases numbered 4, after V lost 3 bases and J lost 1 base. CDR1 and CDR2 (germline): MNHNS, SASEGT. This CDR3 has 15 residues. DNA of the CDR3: TGTGCCAGCAGTGACCGTCGGGGGGGCACAGATACGCAGTATTTT. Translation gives CASSDRRGGTDTQYF.

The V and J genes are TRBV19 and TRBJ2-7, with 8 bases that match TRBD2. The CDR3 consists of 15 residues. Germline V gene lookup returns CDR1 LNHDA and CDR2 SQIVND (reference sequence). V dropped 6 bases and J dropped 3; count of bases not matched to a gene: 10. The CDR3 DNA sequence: TGTGCCAGTAGCGATTGGACGGGGGGGGGCTACGAGCAGTACTTC. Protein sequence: CASSDWTGGGYEQYF. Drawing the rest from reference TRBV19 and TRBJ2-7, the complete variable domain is DGGITQSPKYLFRKEGQNVTLSCEQNLNHDAMYWYRQDPGQGLRLIYYSQIVNDFQKGDIAEGYSVSREKKESFPLTVTSAQKNPTAFYLCASSDWTGGGYEQYFGPGTRLTVT.

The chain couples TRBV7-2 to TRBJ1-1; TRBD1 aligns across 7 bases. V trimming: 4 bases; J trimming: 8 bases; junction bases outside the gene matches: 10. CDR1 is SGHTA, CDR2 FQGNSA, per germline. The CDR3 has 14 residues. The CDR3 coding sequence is TGTGCCAGCAGCTCGGGACAGTGGGGCCGAGAAGCTTTCTTT. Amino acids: CASSSGQWGREAFF.

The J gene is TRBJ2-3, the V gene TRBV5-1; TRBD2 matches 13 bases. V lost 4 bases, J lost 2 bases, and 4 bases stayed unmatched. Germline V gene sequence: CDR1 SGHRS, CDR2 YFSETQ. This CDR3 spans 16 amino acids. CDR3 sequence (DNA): TGCGCCAGCAGCATGGGACTAGCGGGACCCACAGATACGCAGTATTTT. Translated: CASSMGLAGPTDTQYF.

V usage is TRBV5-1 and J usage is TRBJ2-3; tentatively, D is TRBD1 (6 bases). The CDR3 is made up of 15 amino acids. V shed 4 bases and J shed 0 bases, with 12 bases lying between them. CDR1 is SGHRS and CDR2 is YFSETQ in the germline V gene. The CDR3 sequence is CASSPGTPSTDTQYF. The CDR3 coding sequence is TGCGCCAGCAGCCCCGGGACACCAAGCACAGATACGCAGTATTTT.

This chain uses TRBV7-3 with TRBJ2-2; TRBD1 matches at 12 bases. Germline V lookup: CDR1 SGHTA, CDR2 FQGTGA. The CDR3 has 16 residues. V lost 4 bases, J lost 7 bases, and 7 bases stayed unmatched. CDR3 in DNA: TGTGCCAGCAGCTCCCGGGACAGGGGGCAAGGCGGGGAGCTGTTTTTT. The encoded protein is CASSSRDRGQGGELFF.

CDR3 loop: CASSAGDSRVGGYTF. In DNA, the CDR3 is TGTGCCAGCAGCGCCGGGGACAGCCGGGTGGGTGGCTACACCTTC. The chain combines TRBV9 with TRBJ1-2, with 7 bases identical to TRBD1. This CDR3 is built from 15 residues. CDR1 and CDR2 (germline): SGDLS, YYNGEE. J lost 7 bases, V lost 3 bases, and 12 bases had no gene match.

The chain's CDR3 is CASSPWSGTQETQYF. The CDR3 bases are TGCGCCAGCAGCCCGTGGTCGGGAACTCAAGAGACCCAGTACTTC. The chain has TRBV5-1 and TRBJ2-5; possible D gene TRBD2, 5 bases. V was shortened by 4 bases and J by 2 bases, with 15 bases between the two germline ends. Germline CDR1 reads SGHRS; CDR2 reads YFSETQ. The CDR3 loop spans 15 amino acids.

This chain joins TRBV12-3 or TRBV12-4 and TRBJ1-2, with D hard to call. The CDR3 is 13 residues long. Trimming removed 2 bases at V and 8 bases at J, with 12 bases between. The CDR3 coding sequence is TGTGCCAGCAGTTTAAGGCGCACAGTGGGCTACACCTTC. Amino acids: CASSLRRTVGYTF.

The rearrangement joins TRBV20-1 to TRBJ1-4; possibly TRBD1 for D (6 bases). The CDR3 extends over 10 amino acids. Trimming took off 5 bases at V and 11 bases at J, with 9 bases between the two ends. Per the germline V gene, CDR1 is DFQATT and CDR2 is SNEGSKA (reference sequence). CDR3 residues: CSAERGKLFF. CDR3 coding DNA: TGCAGTGCTGAGAGGGGGAAACTGTTTTTT.

CDR3 nucleotides: TGTGCCAGTAGTAATGGGGGCAGGGGAGAGAAGATTTATGGCTACACCTTC. Translation gives CASSNGGRGEKIYGYTF. J is TRBJ1-2 and V is TRBV19; D perhaps matches TRBD1 (6 bases). Germline CDR1 LNHDA, CDR2 SQIVND (reference sequence). V was pared by 4 bases and J by 5 bases, with 23 bases between. This CDR3 spans 17 amino acids.

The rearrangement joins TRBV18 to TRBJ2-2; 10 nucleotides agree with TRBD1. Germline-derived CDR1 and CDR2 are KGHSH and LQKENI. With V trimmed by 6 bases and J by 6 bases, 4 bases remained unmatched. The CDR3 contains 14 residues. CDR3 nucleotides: TGTGCCAGCTCCCCCGGGACAGGGGCCGGGGAGCTGTTTTTT. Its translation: CASSPGTGAGELFF.

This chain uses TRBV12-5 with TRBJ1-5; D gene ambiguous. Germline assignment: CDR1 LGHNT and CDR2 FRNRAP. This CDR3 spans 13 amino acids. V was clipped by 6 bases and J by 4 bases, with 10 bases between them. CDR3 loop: CASGVQLNQPQHF. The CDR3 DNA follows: TGTGCTAGTGGGGTACAGCTGAATCAGCCCCAGCATTTT.

CDR3 bases: TGTGCCACCAGCAGAGATCCCGGGGGTTCCTACGAGCAGTACTTC. Translated, it gives CATSRDPGGSYEQYF. The chain has TRBV15 and TRBJ2-7; D possibly corresponds to TRBD2 (6 bases). Trimming took off 0 bases at V and 1 base at J, with 10 bases between the two ends. This CDR3 has 15 residues. In germline, CDR1 is LNHNV, CDR2 YYDKDF (reference sequence).

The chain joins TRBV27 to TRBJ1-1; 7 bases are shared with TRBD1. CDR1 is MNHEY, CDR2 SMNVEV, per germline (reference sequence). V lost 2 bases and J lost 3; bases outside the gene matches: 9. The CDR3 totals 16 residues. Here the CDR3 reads CASSLGGGPFYTEAFF. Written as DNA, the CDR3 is TGTGCCAGCAGTTTAGGAGGGGGCCCTTTCTACACTGAAGCTTTCTTT.